The next 9 T cell receptor beta chains were all read from a single sample in a study of prognosis after radiotherapy for stage I lung cancer. Genomic DNA provided the template from which TCR beta CDR3 was amplified by two-round multiplex PCR. Primers (each specific to one TRBV or TRBJ gene) were used in first-round PCR. Each CDR3 protein is one row after TCRdb ran MiXCR on the multiplex PCR reads. The sample has fewer than 20,000 distinct CDR3 sequences; around 55% are singletons. The source material was PBMCs, sampled before or after stereotactic body radiation therapy (not recorded which). Receptor source: a donor over 45 with non-small cell lung cancer.

In the case of this clonotype: A far larger clone is only one base removed, so a read error is likely. This chain connects TRBV11-2 to TRBJ2-2, with D possibly matching TRBD1 (5 bases). V was clipped by 2 bases and J by 4 bases, with 20 bases between them. The CDR3 runs to 18 residues. Germline values: CDR1 SGHAT, CDR2 FQNNGV. CDR3 protein: CASSLLSGAAPATGELFF. The CDR3 nucleotides read TGTGCCAGCAGCTTACTCAGTGGGGCCGCTCCGGCCACCGGGGAGCTGTTTTTT.

This sequence joins TRBV20-1 and TRBJ2-7; 7 bases are a match to TRBD2. The CDR3 spans 15 residues. In germline, CDR1 is DFQATT, CDR2 SNEGSKA (reference sequence). V lost 0 bases, J lost 4 bases, and 9 bases stayed unmatched. The CDR3 region is CSARDLGGRDYEQYF. The CDR3 nucleotides are TGCAGTGCTAGAGATTTGGGCGGGAGAGATTACGAGCAGTACTTC.

The rearrangement links TRBV2 to TRBJ2-7; possibly TRBD1 or TRBD2 for D (6 bases each). The CDR3 loop spans 12 amino acids. Per the germline V gene, CDR1 is SNHLY and CDR2 is FYNNEI. V was trimmed by 6 bases and J by 6 bases, leaving 12 bases between them. This CDR3 reads CASRSGGREQYF. The DNA of the CDR3 is TGTGCCAGCAGGTCTGGGGGGCGCGAGCAGTACTTC.

This clonotype was seen only once. The rearrangement uses TRBV9 and TRBJ2-2; 10 bases agree with TRBD2. CDR1 SGDLS and CDR2 YYNGEE come from the germline V gene. V trimming: 2 bases; J trimming: 8 bases; junction bases outside the gene matches: 15. CDR3 size: 18 residues. The CDR3 is CASSVEKIGGLAPGELFF. The CDR3 DNA is TGTGCCAGCAGCGTGGAGAAAATCGGGGGACTAGCGCCTGGGGAGCTGTTTTTT. The variable domain in full, completed from reference TRBV9 and TRBJ2-2, reads DSGVTQTPKHLITATGQRVTLRCSPRSGDLSVYWYQQSLDQGLQFLIQYYNGEERAKGNILERFSAQQFPDLHSELNLSSLELGDSALYFCASSVEKIGGLAPGELFFGEGSRLTVL.

As for this clonotype: A much larger clonotype is one base distant, so this may be a read error. Since no conserved phenylalanine or tryptophan closes the CDR3, a read error is the likely cause. The chain has TRBV2 and TRBJ2-1; tentatively, D is TRBD1 or TRBD2 (5 bases each). CDR3 length: 13 residues. In germline, CDR1 is SNHLY, CDR2 FYNNEI. The V end was cut by 8 bases, the J end by 7 bases, with 15 bases between. The CDR3 DNA sequence: TGTGCCAGCGGGGGACCGTACTTAAATGAGCAGTTCCTC. Its translation is CASGGPYLNEQFL.

This clonotype was detected ten times or more. V usage is TRBV5-6 and J usage is TRBJ1-1; D uncertain. V shed 2 bases and J shed 0 bases, with 8 bases lying between them. This CDR3 region has 14 residues. From germline, CDR1 is SGHDT and CDR2 YYEEEE. The CDR3 nucleotides are TGTGCCAGCAGCTTTTTACGGCTGAACACTGAAGCTTTCTTT. Protein product: CASSFLRLNTEAFF.

In this sample, this clonotype is medium-sized. CDR3 DNA: TGTGCCAGCAGCTTAGACCCCCGCGATGAGCAGTTCTTC. Its translation is CASSLDPRDEQFF. The chain links TRBV7-2 to TRBJ2-1; D unclear. This CDR3 is built from 13 residues. Germline V gene sequence: CDR1 SGHTA, CDR2 FQGNSA. Trimming left V 1 base short and J 8 bases short, with 9 bases between.

The chain combines TRBV15 with TRBJ2-7, with D possibly matching TRBD2 (7 bases). This CDR3 spans 15 amino acids. Germline assignment: CDR1 LNHNV and CDR2 YYDKDF (reference sequence). V shed 0 bases and J shed 6 bases, with 15 bases lying between them. The CDR3 DNA reads TGTGCCACCAGCAGAGACTGGGAAGGGGGGGGCGAGCAGTACTTC. Amino acid sequence: CATSRDWEGGGEQYF.

This clonotype was counted many times. The gene calls are TRBV20-1 and TRBJ1-5; D remains ambiguous. The CDR3 is 13 amino acids. Per the germline V gene, CDR1 is DFQATT and CDR2 is SNEGSKA (reference sequence). V lost 6 bases to trimming and J lost 7 bases, with 16 bases between them. The CDR3 here is CSAGGRAQQPQHF. The CDR3 region has the DNA TGCAGTGCCGGTGGGAGGGCACAACAGCCCCAGCATTTT.